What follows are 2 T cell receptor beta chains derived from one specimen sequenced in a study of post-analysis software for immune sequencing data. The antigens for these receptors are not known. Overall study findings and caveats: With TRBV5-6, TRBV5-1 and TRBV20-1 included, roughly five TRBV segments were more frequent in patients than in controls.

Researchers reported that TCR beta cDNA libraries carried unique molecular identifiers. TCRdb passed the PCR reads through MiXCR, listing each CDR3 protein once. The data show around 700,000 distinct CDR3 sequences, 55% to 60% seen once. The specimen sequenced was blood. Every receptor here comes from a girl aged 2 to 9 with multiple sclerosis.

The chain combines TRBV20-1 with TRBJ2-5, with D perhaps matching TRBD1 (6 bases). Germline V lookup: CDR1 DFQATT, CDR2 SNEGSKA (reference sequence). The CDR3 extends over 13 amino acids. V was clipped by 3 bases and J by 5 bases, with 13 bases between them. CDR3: CSASNRAGETQYF. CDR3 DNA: TGCAGTGCTAGTAACAGGGCAGGGGAGACCCAGTACTTC.

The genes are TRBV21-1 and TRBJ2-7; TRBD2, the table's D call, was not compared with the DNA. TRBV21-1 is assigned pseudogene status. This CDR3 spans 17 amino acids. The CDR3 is CASSKGRDLGIAYEQYF. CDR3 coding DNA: TGTGCCAGCAGCAAAGGGAGGGATCTAGGGATCGCCTACGAGCAGTACTTC.